The 24 T cell receptor beta chains listed next were all sequenced from one sample in a study of shared clonotypes between healthy human individuals. TCRdb's copy holds only in-frame clones and misses some; the assay was immunoSEQ multiplex PCR. Among approximately 2.5 million clones listed, approximately 94% were seen once. Source material: naive CD4+ T cells sorted from blood. Subset meaning: CD45RA+ positively selected. These receptors came from a man in his late teens or twenties in good health.

This sequence joins TRBV19 and TRBJ2-5; 7 bases are a match to TRBD1. The CDR3 has 17 residues. The germline CDR1 and CDR2 sequences are LNHDA and SQIVND (reference sequence). Trimming cost V 3 bases and J 4 bases; bases outside gene matches: 14. The CDR3 DNA reads TGTGCCAGTAGTATGGCCGGGACAGCCCTGTTTCCAGAGACCCAGTACTTC. It encodes CASSMAGTALFPETQYF.

As concerns this clone: Within the sample, other DNA sequences also encode this same CDR3. The chain is built from TRBV5-1 and TRBJ2-7, with TRBD2 identical over 8 bases. Germline values: CDR1 SGHRS, CDR2 YFSETQ. With V trimmed by 0 bases and J by 4 bases, 6 bases remained unmatched. The CDR3 has 15 amino acids. Written as DNA, the CDR3 is TGCGCCAGCAGCTTGGAGGGCGGGGGGAAATACGAGCAGTACTTC. Its protein product is CASSLEGGGKYEQYF. The whole variable domain, filled in from reference TRBV5-1 and TRBJ2-7, reads KAGVTQTPRYLIKTRGQQVTLSCSPISGHRSVSWYQQTPGQGLQFLFEYFSETQRNKGNFPGRFSGRQFSNSRSEMNVSTLELGDSALYLCASSLEGGGKYEQYFGPGTRLTVT.

The rearrangement joins TRBV27 to TRBJ1-4; tentatively, D is TRBD1 (6 bases). Germline CDR1 MNHEY, CDR2 SMNVEV (reference sequence). The V end lost 1 base, the J end lost 10 bases, and 10 bases lay between the germline ends. CDR3 length: 13 amino acids. This chain's CDR3 is CASSLLEGGKLFF. The CDR3 nucleotides read TGTGCCAGCAGTTTATTGGAGGGGGGAAAACTGTTTTTT.

The CDR3 DNA reads TGCGCCAGCAGCCAGGGGACAGATTTCACAGATACGCAGTATTTT. Protein: CASSQGTDFTDTQYF. The chain combines TRBV5-1 with TRBJ2-3; 7 nucleotides align to TRBD1. The CDR3 sequence is 15 residues long. The germline V gene has CDR1 SGHRS and CDR2 YFSETQ. The trim removed 4 bases at V and 2 bases at J, leaving 7 bases unmatched.

CDR3 sequence reads: CAISDVTVTQETQYF. The CDR3 DNA reads as TGTGCCATCAGTGATGTTACAGTTACCCAAGAGACCCAGTACTTC. The chain combines TRBV10-3 with TRBJ2-5; D call uncertain. V was trimmed by 3 bases and J by 1 base, leaving 12 bases between them. Germline CDR1 ENHRY, CDR2 SYGVKD. The CDR3 length is 15 residues.

V and J are TRBV30 and TRBJ2-3, with 11 bases that match TRBD2. CDR1 is GTSNPN, CDR2 SVGIG, per germline (reference sequence). The J segment lost 5 bases and the V segment lost 0 bases, leaving 4 bases of the junction unmatched. The CDR3 loop spans 15 amino acids. In DNA form, the CDR3 reads TGTGCCTGGAGTGTAGCCCTAGCGGGAGGAGATACGCAGTATTTT. Translated, it gives CAWSVALAGGDTQYF.

The rearrangement joins TRBV11-2 to TRBJ2-3; D is unclear. The germline gives CDR1 SGHAT, CDR2 FQNNGV. V dropped 1 base and J dropped 6 bases, with 11 bases sitting between them. The CDR3 extends over 14 amino acids. In DNA, the CDR3 is TGTGCCAGCAGCTTAGCACCTTCGAGGGATACGCAGTATTTT. Its translation is CASSLAPSRDTQYF.

Note on this clone: Distinct nucleotide sequences in the sample also encode this CDR3. The chain employs TRBV28 and TRBJ1-5; D gene ambiguous. Trimming took 3 bases from V and 0 from J, leaving 6 bases between them. The CDR3 runs to 14 residues. Germline CDR1 and CDR2: MDHEN and SYDVKM. The CDR3 bases are TGTGCCAGCAGTTTGCTGAATAGCAATCAGCCCCAGCATTTT. This sequence encodes CASSLLNSNQPQHF.

The rearrangement links TRBV28 to TRBJ2-2, with D maybe TRBD2 (6 bases). Germline loops: CDR1 MDHEN, CDR2 SYDVKM. The CDR3 loop spans 14 amino acids. With 6 bases removed from V and 5 bases from J, the gap between germline ends came to 13 bases. CDR3 DNA: TGTGCCAGCAGCTATGCGGCGGGGACCGGGGAGCTGTTTTTT. Protein product: CASSYAAGTGELFF.

The rearrangement joins TRBV21-1 to TRBJ1-3; the table assigns TRBD1, which was not confirmed against the DNA. TRBV21-1 is a known pseudogene. CDR3 size: 15 residues. The CDR3 nucleotides are TGTGCCAGCAGCAAAGGGGACAACTCTGGAAACACCATATATTTT. It is translated as CASSKGDNSGNTIYF.

The CDR3 bases are TGCGCCAGCAGCTTCACCGGTGGGGTAACTAGCGAGCAGTACTTC. The encoded protein is CASSFTGGVTSEQYF. The chain carries TRBV5-1 and TRBJ2-7; perhaps TRBD2 as D (5 bases). The CDR3 is 15 amino acids. Trimming took off 2 bases at V and 6 bases at J, with 18 bases between the two ends. Germline V gene sequence: CDR1 SGHRS, CDR2 YFSETQ.

V gene TRBV6-1 combines with J gene TRBJ1-4; D is possibly TRBD1 (5 bases). Germline loops: CDR1 MNHNS, CDR2 SASEGT. CDR3 length: 17 amino acids. The V gene lost 4 bases and the J gene lost 0 bases, with 15 bases spanning the gap. Here the CDR3 reads CASSAGTAVATNEKLFF. Here the CDR3 DNA reads TGTGCCAGCAGTGCCGGGACGGCCGTCGCAACTAATGAAAAACTGTTTTTT.

V gene TRBV7-2 combines with J gene TRBJ1-2, with D unclear. The CDR3 is made up of 14 amino acids. In germline, CDR1 is SGHTA, CDR2 FQGNSA. The V end lost 5 bases, the J end lost 5 bases, and 15 bases lay between the germline ends. The chain's CDR3 is CASSLRQTWYGYTF. The CDR3 bases are TGTGCCAGCAGCCTGAGGCAGACTTGGTATGGCTACACCTTC.

This rearrangement joins TRBV9 to TRBJ2-3, with 8 positions matching TRBD2. The CDR3 length is 15 residues. Germline CDR1 is SGDLS and CDR2 is YYNGEE. V lost 3 bases to trimming and J lost 4 bases; unmatched junction nucleotides: 7. CDR3 nucleotides: TGTGCCAGCAGCGCTGAGGCGGGGGGTTCAGATACGCAGTATTTT. It encodes CASSAEAGGSDTQYF.

The V gene is TRBV27, the J gene TRBJ2-7; tentatively, D is TRBD1 (6 bases). The CDR3 is 15 amino acids. V was clipped by 6 bases and J by 1 base, with 16 bases between them. The V gene's germline CDR1 is MNHEY and CDR2 SMNVEV (reference sequence). CDR3 sequence: CASRSPWQGSYEQYF. The CDR3 DNA reads TGTGCCAGCAGATCCCCTTGGCAGGGGTCCTACGAGCAGTACTTC.

The chain recombines TRBV7-4 with TRBJ1-1; D possibly corresponds to TRBD1 (5 bases). Germline V gene sequence: CDR1 SGHVT, CDR2 SQSDAQ. Trimming cost V 1 base and J 3 bases, with 18 bases left between them. This CDR3 region has 17 residues. CDR3 nucleotide sequence: TGTGCCAGCAGCTTAGTGGGCAGGGAGGACCATCACACTGAAGCTTTCTTT. Its protein is CASSLVGREDHHTEAFF.

The chain has TRBV19 and TRBJ1-5, with D perhaps TRBD1 (6 bases). The CDR3 runs 15 residues. CDR1 LNHDA and CDR2 SQIVND come from the germline V gene (reference sequence). V gave up 5 bases and J gave up 8 bases, with 19 bases separating them. For the CDR3, the DNA is TGTGCCAGTAGTGCCTTCCTGGGGGGGCGAGAGCCCCAGCATTTT. Residues: CASSAFLGGREPQHF.

The gene calls are TRBV28 and TRBJ1-1; no clear D gene. Trimming took off 8 bases at V and 0 bases at J, with 10 bases between the two ends. Germline V gene lookup returns CDR1 MDHEN and CDR2 SYDVKM. This CDR3 comprises 13 residues. CDR3 nucleotide sequence: TGTGCCAGCCGGCTAGGTTTGAACACTGAAGCTTTCTTT. Its translation: CASRLGLNTEAFF.

This chain links TRBV2 with TRBJ2-2; 8 bases fit TRBD1. The germline V gene has CDR1 SNHLY and CDR2 FYNNEI. There are 14 residues in the CDR3. Losses at the gene ends were 6 bases for V and 6 bases for J; bases not matched to a gene: 6. The CDR3 DNA reads as TGTGCCAGCAGAGTGGACAGGGAGGCCGGGGAGCTGTTTTTT. The encoded protein is CASRVDREAGELFF. Drawing the rest from reference TRBV2 and TRBJ2-2, the complete variable domain is EPEVTQTPSHQVTQMGQEVILRCVPISNHLYFYWYRQILGQKVEFLVSFYNNEISEKSEIFDDQFSVERPDGSNFTLKIRSTKLEDSAMYFCASRVDREAGELFFGEGSRLTVL.

The gene calls are TRBV5-5 and TRBJ2-7; a weak D match, TRBD2 (6 bases). Trimming cost V 0 bases and J 2 bases, with 12 bases left between them. The CDR3 sequence is 15 residues long. The germline V gene has CDR1 SGHKS and CDR2 YYEKEE (reference sequence). This CDR3 reads CASSLGGTLAYEQYF. In DNA, the CDR3 is TGTGCCAGCAGCTTGGGAGGGACTCTTGCCTACGAGCAGTACTTC.

With respect to this clone: Other nucleotide sequences in the sample specify the same CDR3. This chain joins TRBV7-2 and TRBJ1-5; D is unclear. CDR1 SGHTA and CDR2 FQGNSA come from the germline V gene. The CDR3 contains 13 residues. Trimming removed 1 base from V and 3 bases from J, with 4 bases in between. The CDR3 DNA sequence: TGTGCCAGCAGCTTAGGGACCAATCAGCCCCAGCATTTT. It is translated as CASSLGTNQPQHF.

The chain uses TRBV7-2 and TRBJ2-7; 7 bases align to TRBD1. From germline, CDR1 is SGHTA and CDR2 FQGNSA. This CDR3 has 13 amino acids. J was trimmed by 6 bases and V by 5 bases; bases with no gene match: 7. CDR3: CASSPLTGIEQYF. CDR3 DNA: TGTGCCAGCAGCCCACTGACAGGGATCGAGCAGTACTTC.

This clone is a singleton in its sample. The J gene is TRBJ1-2, the V gene TRBV10-2; 8 bases are a match to TRBD1. The CDR3 runs 15 residues. CDR1 and CDR2 (germline): WSHSY, SAAADI. V shed 7 bases, J shed 7 bases, and the junction held 14 bases outside the gene matches. CDR3 in DNA: TGCGCCAGCAATATTAATGACAGGGGCGCCGCTGGCTACACCTTC. It translates to CASNINDRGAAGYTF.

V gene TRBV4-1 combines with J gene TRBJ2-1; weak D call: TRBD1 (6 bases). Trimming took off 5 bases at V and 8 bases at J, with 13 bases between the two ends. Germline V gene sequence: CDR1 MGHRA, CDR2 YSYEKL. The CDR3 runs to 13 residues. The CDR3 DNA reads TGCGCCAGCAGCGGCAGGACAGTGGATGAGCAGTTCTTC. Its translation is CASSGRTVDEQFF.